The next 5 T cell receptor beta chains were all read from a single sample in a study of T cells in Graves' hyperthyroidism and ophthalmopathy. TCR beta CDR3 regions were amplified from RNA. TCR CDR3 underwent first-round RT-PCR with the HTBI primer set. TCRdb used MiXCR to reprocess the multiplex PCR reads, holding one entry per CDR3 protein. The sample lists hundreds of thousands of distinct CDR3 sequences, around 15% occurring once. The sequencing input was blood. These receptors all come from a woman in her 50s with Graves' ophthalmopathy.

This clonotype was recorded a few times. This chain connects TRBV9 to TRBJ2-3, with 9 bases lining up with TRBD1. The CDR3 runs 15 residues. J was trimmed by 4 bases and V by 2 bases; bases with no gene match: 5. The V gene's germline CDR1 is SGDLS and CDR2 YYNGEE. The CDR3 DNA reads TGTGCCAGCAGCGTCCGGGACAGGGTTGCAGATACGCAGTATTTT. This gives the protein CASSVRDRVADTQYF.

This clonotype was observed a few times. The J gene is TRBJ2-7, the V gene TRBV6-1, with D possibly TRBD2 on 5 matching bases. Germline-derived CDR1 and CDR2 are MNHNS and SASEGT. V dropped 10 bases and J dropped 3 bases, with 22 bases sitting between them. The CDR3 has 15 residues. The CDR3 coding sequence is TGTGCCACCCGTACTAGACATTTATCGAACTACGAGCAGTACTTC. Translation gives CATRTRHLSNYEQYF.

Ten or more counts support this clonotype. This chain links TRBV6-1 with TRBJ1-2; D ambiguous. This CDR3 region has 15 residues. CDR1 and CDR2 (germline): MNHNS, SASEGT. V lost 9 bases to trimming and J lost 8 bases, with 25 bases between them. CDR3 sequence: CASSRELFSSAGYTF. CDR3 DNA: TGTGCCAGTTCCCGGGAACTCTTCAGTTCGGCCGGCTACACCTTC.

This clonotype was observed a handful of times. The V and J genes are TRBV7-2 and TRBJ2-3, with D maybe TRBD1 (5 bases). Germline CDR1 is SGHTA and CDR2 is FQGNSA. This CDR3 contains 15 residues. With 5 bases removed from V and 0 bases from J, the gap between germline ends came to 12 bases. CDR3 DNA: TGTGCCAGCAGCCCCCAGGGAATCAGCACAGATACGCAGTATTTT. Its translation: CASSPQGISTDTQYF.

Remarks on this clonotype: A read error may produce the germline difference seen at one junction end. The gene calls are TRBV7-7 and TRBJ2-5; D may be TRBD2 (5 bases). Germline V CDR1 and CDR2: SSHAT, FNYEAQ (reference sequence). The CDR3 spans 15 residues. In nucleotides, the CDR3 is TGTGCTAGCAGCTTAGGAGTCGGGAAGGCAGAGACCCAGTACTTC. It specifies CASSLGVGKAETQYF.